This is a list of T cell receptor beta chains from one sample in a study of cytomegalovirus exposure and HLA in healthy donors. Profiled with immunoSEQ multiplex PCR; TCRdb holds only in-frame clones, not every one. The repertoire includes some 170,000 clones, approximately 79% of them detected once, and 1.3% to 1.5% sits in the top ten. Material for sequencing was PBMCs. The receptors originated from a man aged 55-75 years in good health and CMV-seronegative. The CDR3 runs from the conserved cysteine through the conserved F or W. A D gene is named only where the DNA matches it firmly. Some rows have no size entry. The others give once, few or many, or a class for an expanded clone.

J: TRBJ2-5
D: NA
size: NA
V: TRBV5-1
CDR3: CASSVGHQETQYF
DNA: TGCGCCAGCAGCGTGGGACATCAAGAGACCCAGTACTTC

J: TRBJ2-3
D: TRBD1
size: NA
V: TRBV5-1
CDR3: CASSPRQGSTDTQYF
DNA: TGCGCCAGCAGCCCCCGACAGGGGAGCACAGATACGCAGTATTTT

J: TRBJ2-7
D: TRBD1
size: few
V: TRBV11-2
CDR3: CASSFQDRDIYEQYF
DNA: TGTGCCAGCAGCTTCCAGGACAGGGACATCTACGAGCAGTACTTC

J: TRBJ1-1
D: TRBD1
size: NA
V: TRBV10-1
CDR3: CASSLQGDTEAFF
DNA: TGCGCCAGCAGTTTACAGGGGGACACTGAAGCTTTCTTT

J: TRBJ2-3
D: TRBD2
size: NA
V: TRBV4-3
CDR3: CASSPLAGVADTQYF
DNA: TGCGCCAGCAGCCCTTTAGCGGGAGTGGCAGATACGCAGTATTTT

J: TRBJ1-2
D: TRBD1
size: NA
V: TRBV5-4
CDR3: CASSPSTGDGNGYTF
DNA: TGTGCCAGCAGCCCCTCGACAGGGGATGGGAATGGCTACACCTTC

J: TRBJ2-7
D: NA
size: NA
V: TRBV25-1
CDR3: CASSSPSLRSYEQYF
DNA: TGTGCCAGCAGCTCCCCAAGCCTAAGATCCTACGAGCAGTACTTC

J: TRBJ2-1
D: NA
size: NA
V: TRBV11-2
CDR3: CASSLADEQFF
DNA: TGTGCCAGCAGCTTAGCGGATGAGCAGTTCTTC

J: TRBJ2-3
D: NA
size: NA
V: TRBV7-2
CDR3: CASSSSYTDTQYF
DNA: TGTGCCAGCAGCTCGTCTTACACAGATACGCAGTATTTT

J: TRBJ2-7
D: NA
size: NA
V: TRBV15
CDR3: CATSRDRAGPRYEQYF
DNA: TGTGCCACCAGCAGAGACCGCGCAGGCCCCCGCTACGAGCAGTACTTC

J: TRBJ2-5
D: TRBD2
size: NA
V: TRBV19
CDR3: CASSISGIVQETQYF
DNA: TGTGCCAGTAGTATTAGCGGGATCGTCCAAGAGACCCAGTACTTC

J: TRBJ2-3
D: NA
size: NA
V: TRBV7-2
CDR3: CASSLAGALDTQYF
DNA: TGTGCCAGCAGCTTAGCAGGGGCGCTAGATACGCAGTATTTT

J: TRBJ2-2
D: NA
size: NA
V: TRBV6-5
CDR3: CASKASATGTGELFF
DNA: TGTGCCAGCAAGGCCAGCGCCACCGGGACCGGGGAGCTGTTTTTT

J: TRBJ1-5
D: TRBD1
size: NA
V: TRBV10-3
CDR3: CAIRGGQGVGQPQHF
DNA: TGTGCCATCAGGGGAGGACAGGGCGTGGGTCAGCCCCAGCATTTT

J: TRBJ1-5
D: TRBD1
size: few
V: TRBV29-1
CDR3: CSVGQGGSNQPQHF
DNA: TGCAGCGTAGGACAGGGGGGAAGCAATCAGCCCCAGCATTTT

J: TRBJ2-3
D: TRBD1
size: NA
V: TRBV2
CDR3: CASRKDRATDTQYF
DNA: TGTGCCAGCAGGAAGGACAGGGCCACAGATACGCAGTATTTT

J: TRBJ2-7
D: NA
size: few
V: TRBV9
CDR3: CASSVASQELNEQYF
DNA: TGTGCCAGCAGCGTAGCTAGCCAGGAACTGAACGAGCAGTACTTC

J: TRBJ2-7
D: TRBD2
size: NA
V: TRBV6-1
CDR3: CASSAGTSGTLSYEQYF
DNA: TGTGCCAGCAGTGCCGGGACTAGCGGTACACTCTCCTACGAGCAGTACTTC

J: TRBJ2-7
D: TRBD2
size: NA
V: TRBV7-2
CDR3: CASSTLRGVYEQYF
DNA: TGTGCCAGCAGCACCCTCCGGGGGGTTTACGAGCAGTACTTC

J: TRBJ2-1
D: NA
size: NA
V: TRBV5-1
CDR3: CASSLRTGRGNEQFF
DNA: TGCGCCAGCAGCTTACGGACAGGGAGGGGCAATGAGCAGTTCTTC

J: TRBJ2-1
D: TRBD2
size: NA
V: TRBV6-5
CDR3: CASSIGTSGRARQFF
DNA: TGTGCCAGCAGTATAGGGACTAGCGGGAGGGCCAGGCAGTTCTTC

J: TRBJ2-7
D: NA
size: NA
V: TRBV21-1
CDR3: CASSPQGRGNSYEQYF
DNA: TGTGCCAGCAGCCCCCAGGGCAGGGGGAACTCCTACGAGCAGTACTTC

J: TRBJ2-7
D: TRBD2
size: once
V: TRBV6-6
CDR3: CASSPSSGTYEQYF
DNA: TGTGCCAGCAGTCCTTCTAGCGGCACCTACGAGCAGTACTTC

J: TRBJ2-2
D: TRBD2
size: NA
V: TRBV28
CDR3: CASSGTSENTGELFF
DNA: TGTGCCAGCTCCGGGACTAGCGAGAACACCGGGGAGCTGTTTTTT

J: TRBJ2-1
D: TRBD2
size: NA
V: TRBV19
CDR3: CASSQGLAGGSNLGEQFF
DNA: TGTGCCAGTTCCCAAGGGCTAGCGGGAGGGAGCAATCTCGGTGAGCAGTTCTTC

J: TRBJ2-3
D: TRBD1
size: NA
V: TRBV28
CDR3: CASSTRTGGTDTQYF
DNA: TGTGCCAGCAGTACTAGGACAGGGGGCACAGATACGCAGTATTTT

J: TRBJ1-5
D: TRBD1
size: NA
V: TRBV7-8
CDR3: CASSRDRRINQPQHF
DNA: TGTGCCAGCAGCCGGGACAGAAGAATAAATCAGCCCCAGCATTTT

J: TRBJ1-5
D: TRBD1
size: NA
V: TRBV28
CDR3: CASSAGGQNQPQHF
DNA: TGTGCCAGCAGTGCAGGGGGTCAGAACCAGCCCCAGCATTTT

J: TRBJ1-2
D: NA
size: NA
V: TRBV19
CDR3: CASRTQGSRDYGYTF
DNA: TGTGCCAGTAGAACACAGGGCTCACGAGACTATGGCTACACCTTC

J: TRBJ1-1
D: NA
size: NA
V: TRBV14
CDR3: CASSPPRGLSATEAFF
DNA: TGTGCCAGCAGCCCTCCTCGGGGTTTGAGTGCGACTGAAGCTTTCTTT

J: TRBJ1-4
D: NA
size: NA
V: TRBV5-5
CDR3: CASGNQGTSTNEKLFF
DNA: TGTGCCAGCGGGAATCAGGGGACCTCAACTAATGAAAAACTGTTTTTT

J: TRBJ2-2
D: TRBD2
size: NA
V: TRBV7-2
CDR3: CASSLVGGGAGTGELFF
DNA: TGTGCCAGCAGCTTAGTAGGCGGGGGGGCCGGCACCGGGGAGCTGTTTTTT

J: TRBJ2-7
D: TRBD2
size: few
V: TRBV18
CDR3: CASSPGTSGSYEQYF
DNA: TGTGCCAGCTCACCCGGGACTAGCGGCTCCTACGAGCAGTACTTC

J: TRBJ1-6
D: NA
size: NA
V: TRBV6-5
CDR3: CASSSTGNNSPLHF
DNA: TGTGCCAGCAGTTCGACAGGAAATAATTCACCCCTCCACTTT

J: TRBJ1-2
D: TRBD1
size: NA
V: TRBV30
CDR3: CAWSELGTGGYGYTF
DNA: TGTGCCTGGAGTGAACTGGGGACAGGGGGCTATGGCTACACCTTC

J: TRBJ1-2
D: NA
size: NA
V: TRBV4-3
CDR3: CASSQGVGHKDLGYTF
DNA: TGCGCCAGCAGCCAAGGGGTAGGACATAAGGATTTGGGCTACACCTTC

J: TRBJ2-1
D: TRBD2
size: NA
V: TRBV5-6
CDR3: CASSDTRLAVLTEQFF
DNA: TGTGCCAGCAGCGATACTAGACTAGCGGTCCTAACTGAGCAGTTCTTC

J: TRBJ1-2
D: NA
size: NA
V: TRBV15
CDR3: CATSRDSRDTYGYTF
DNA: TGTGCCACCAGCAGAGATTCACGGGATACATATGGCTACACCTTC

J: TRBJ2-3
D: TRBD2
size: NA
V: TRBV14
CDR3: CASSQAPGLAGFRDTQYF
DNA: TGTGCCAGCAGCCAAGCGCCGGGACTAGCGGGGTTCAGGGATACGCAGTATTTT

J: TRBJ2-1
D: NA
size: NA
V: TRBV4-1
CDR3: CASSQGRDSYNEQFF
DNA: TGCGCCAGCAGCCAAGGCCGCGACTCCTACAATGAGCAGTTCTTC

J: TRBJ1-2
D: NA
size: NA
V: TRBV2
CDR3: CASNTRTVHYGYTF
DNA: TGTGCCAGCAATACTCGGACAGTTCACTATGGCTACACCTTC